A selection of T cell receptor beta chains follows, all from one sample in a study of CD8+CD57+ T cells in acquired aplastic anemia. TCRdb called the reads again in MiXCR, with one record for every CDR3 protein. The sample lists around 200,000 distinct CDR3 sequences; almost 50% were seen once. Sequencing was performed on sorted CD4+, CD8+, or CD8+CD57+ T cells (not recorded which) from PBMCs. The receptors come from a human donor with aplastic anemia. The CDR3 runs from the conserved cysteine through the conserved F or W. Each record gives: V gene, J gene, CDR3 protein.

>TRBV9|TRBJ2-7
CASSVKASGDYEQYF
>TRBV2|TRBJ2-5
CASRSGLAGGPGTQYF
>TRBV25-1|TRBJ2-3
CASSDRDRTQYF
>TRBV10-1|TRBJ2-3
CASRPSGASTDTQYF
>TRBV24-1|TRBJ1-5
CATSGGVSQPQHF
>TRBV7-2|TRBJ2-1
CASRGQPGTQFF
>TRBV11-1|TRBJ2-1
CAVLEGGRAELGEQFF
>TRBV19|TRBJ2-2
CASSGTGELFF
>TRBV5-5|TRBJ2-4
CASSLGGWGNIQYF
>TRBV7-9|TRBJ2-3
CASSVQGSSTDTQYF
>TRBV7-9|TRBJ1-6
CASSLVPPPNSPLHF
>TRBV10-2|TRBJ2-7
CASSGTSSEQYF
>TRBV15|TRBJ2-3
CATSRGPAPDRDTQYF
>TRBV12-3/TRBV12-4|TRBJ1-5
CASSSWGGQPQHF
>TRBV6-1|TRBJ1-3
CASTPGAHSGNTIYF
>TRBV5-4|TRBJ2-3
CASSLGVGATDTQYF
>TRBV20-1|TRBJ1-3
CSANRQGAGGNTIYF
>TRBV6-4|TRBJ2-1
CASSDPGQGRSYNEQFF
>TRBV5-1|TRBJ2-7
CASSISGTASYEQYF
>TRBV15|TRBJ2-7
CATSRDPGDEQYF
>TRBV5-1|TRBJ2-2
CASQGTSNTGELFF
>TRBV20-1|TRBJ2-3
CSARAGPDTQYF
>TRBV15|TRBJ2-7
CATSRVSGGDEQYF
>TRBV29-1|TRBJ2-7
CSVTGDSSYEQYF
>TRBV2|TRBJ1-5
CASSYVGTGDQPQHF
>TRBV19|TRBJ1-1
CASRGNPGTEAFF
>TRBV2|TRBJ2-6
CASSNRGQSGANVLTF
>TRBV7-6|TRBJ2-1
CASSLGSGDEQFF
>TRBV5-4|TRBJ2-1
CASSSGTSDEQFF
>TRBV7-8|TRBJ1-6
CASSLAQGFESPLHF
>TRBV6-5|TRBJ1-1
CASSYFRDRPNTEAFF
>TRBV19|TRBJ1-2
CASLSSPGLDGYTF
>TRBV20-1|TRBJ2-7
CSARNLQGRRSYEQYF
>TRBV9|TRBJ2-7
CASSVDILREQYF
>TRBV24-1|TRBJ2-2
CATSENPNNRGRGELFF
>TRBV10-2|TRBJ2-3
CASSEVAYRWYTQYF
>TRBV15|TRBJ2-4
CATSRERGGLAKNIQYF
>TRBV7-2|TRBJ2-1
CASSPRLPNEQFF
>TRBV5-5|TRBJ2-5
CASSLDGSGALQETQYF
>TRBV25-1|TRBJ2-3
CASSEASGPRGDTQYF
>TRBV12-3/TRBV12-4|TRBJ2-2
CASSFRRTGELFF
>TRBV20-1|TRBJ2-7
CSARLLQGGDYEQYF
>TRBV5-4|TRBJ1-3
CASSTTVSGNTIYF
>TRBV7-9|TRBJ2-7
CASSELRDSYEQYF
>TRBV5-1|TRBJ1-3
CASSLPPGDGNTIYF
>TRBV2|TRBJ2-1
CASGARGGYNEQFF
>TRBV30|TRBJ1-4
CAWSEGPMQAEKLFF
>TRBV5-1|TRBJ1-4
CASRDSVATNEKLFF
>TRBV5-4|TRBJ2-2
CASSPDRENTGELFF
>TRBV5-6|TRBJ2-5
CASSSSGGAVETQYF
>TRBV25-1|TRBJ2-3
CASSEGNLDTQYF
>TRBV25-1|TRBJ1-3
CASSPRGQPSSGNTIYF
>TRBV30|TRBJ2-3
CASSGTRTLGTQYF
>TRBV7-9|TRBJ2-1
CASTKRGEQFF
>TRBV12-3/TRBV12-4|TRBJ2-2
CASSQQGLNTGELFF